This entry lists 18 T cell receptor beta chains sequenced from one sample in a study of cytomegalovirus exposure and HLA in healthy donors. The primer mix had 60 Vbeta and 13 Jbeta primers. Assay: immunoSEQ multiplex PCR; the TCRdb copy retains only in-frame clones and omits some. The data contain some 200,000 clones, around 75% of them singletons. Material for sequencing was PBMCs. All receptors come from a woman in her 30s in good health and CMV-seronegative.

This rearrangement joins TRBV6-1 to TRBJ1-1; tentatively, D is TRBD1 (6 bases). With 4 bases removed from V and 11 bases from J, the gap between germline ends came to 17 bases. CDR3 length: 13 residues. The germline CDR1 and CDR2 sequences are MNHNS and SASEGT. The CDR3 spells CASSVPGQGQAFF. CDR3 sequence (DNA): TGTGCCAGCAGTGTTCCGGGACAAGGGCAGGCTTTCTTT.

The chain is built from TRBV9 and TRBJ1-6, with D uncertain. The V gene lost 6 bases and the J gene lost 0 bases, with 16 bases spanning the gap. This CDR3 contains 17 residues. Per the germline V gene, CDR1 is SGDLS and CDR2 is YYNGEE. The CDR3 bases are TGTGCCAGCACCGATGGAGAATCAAGCTCCTATAATTCACCCCTCCACTTT. As protein: CASTDGESSSYNSPLHF. The full variable domain, completed using reference TRBV9 and TRBJ1-6, is DSGVTQTPKHLITATGQRVTLRCSPRSGDLSVYWYQQSLDQGLQFLIQYYNGEERAKGNILERFSAQQFPDLHSELNLSSLELGDSALYFCASTDGESSSYNSPLHFGNGTRLTVT.

The chain uses TRBV21-1 and TRBJ2-5; the D call in the table, TRBD1, was not verified against the DNA. The J call may be in error: the DNA end matches TRBJ2-7 better. TRBV21-1 is classified as a pseudogene. The CDR3 loop spans 15 amino acids. CDR3 DNA: TGTGCCAGCAGCCCCAGAACAGGGGGCAACTACGAGCAGTACTTC. The encoded protein is CASSPRTGGNYEQYF.

As DNA, the CDR3 is TGTGCCAGCAGCATTAGCCCAGCGGGGGGGCCTGGGACCCAGTACTTC. This translates into CASSISPAGGPGTQYF. The genes are TRBV11-2 and TRBJ2-5; 10 nucleotides line up with TRBD2. Germline assignment: CDR1 SGHAT and CDR2 FQNNGV. Trimming cost V 5 bases and J 7 bases; bases outside gene matches: 13. This CDR3 spans 16 amino acids.

This clone was counted once. The CDR3 coding sequence is TGTGCCAGCAGTCGTTCGACTAATGAAAAACTGTTTTTT. Protein product: CASSRSTNEKLFF. The chain couples TRBV7-9 to TRBJ1-4; D is ambiguous. Looked up from germline, CDR1 is SEHNR and CDR2 is FQNEAQ (reference sequence). The CDR3 loop spans 13 amino acids. V lost 6 bases and J lost 2, with 7 bases in between.

This clone was found a few times. The chain is built from TRBV2 and TRBJ1-4; no definite D call. The germline V gene encodes CDR1 SNHLY and CDR2 FYNNEI. The length of the CDR3 is 14 residues. V lost 4 bases, J lost 8 bases, and 14 bases lay in between. In DNA form, the CDR3 reads TGTGCCAGCAGTGTCTTCTTGACGGGGGAAAAACTGTTTTTT. Its protein product is CASSVFLTGEKLFF.

This rearrangement joins TRBV6-5 to TRBJ2-7; D is perhaps TRBD2 (5 bases). Per germline, CDR1 MNHEY and CDR2 SVGAGI. The V gene lost 5 bases and the J gene lost 3 bases, with 14 bases spanning the gap. CDR3 length equals 14 residues. For the CDR3, the DNA is TGTGCCAGCAGTAAAAAGACGGGAAACTACGAGCAGTACTTC. Residues: CASSKKTGNYEQYF.

The J gene is TRBJ2-5, the V gene TRBV18; maybe TRBD1 (5 bases). CDR3 size: 14 residues. CDR1 is KGHSH and CDR2 is LQKENI in the germline V gene. Trimming shortened V by 0 bases and J by 5 bases, and 10 bases separated the two germline ends. CDR3 loop: CASSPPPGWETQYF. Written as DNA, the CDR3 is TGTGCCAGCTCACCACCGCCAGGGTGGGAGACCCAGTACTTC.

The genes are TRBV5-1 and TRBJ2-1, with 7 bases fitting TRBD2. Germline assignment: CDR1 SGHRS and CDR2 YFSETQ. With V trimmed by 3 bases and J by 1 base, 10 bases remained unmatched. There are 17 residues in the CDR3. The CDR3 loop is CASSSTGGLESYNEQFF. CDR3 DNA sequence: TGCGCCAGCAGCTCCACGGGGGGTCTTGAGTCCTACAATGAGCAGTTCTTC. Drawing the rest from reference TRBV5-1 and TRBJ2-1, the complete variable domain is KAGVTQTPRYLIKTRGQQVTLSCSPISGHRSVSWYQQTPGQGLQFLFEYFSETQRNKGNFPGRFSGRQFSNSRSEMNVSTLELGDSALYLCASSSTGGLESYNEQFFGPGTRLTVL.

The V call is TRBV5-1, the J call TRBJ2-1; tentatively, D is TRBD2 (5 bases). The CDR3 length is 15 residues. Germline CDR1 SGHRS, CDR2 YFSETQ. Trimming shortened V by 4 bases and J by 7 bases, and 18 bases separated the two germline ends. The CDR3 here is CASSARSLTGNEQFF. DNA for the CDR3: TGCGCCAGCAGCGCACGGAGCCTAACGGGGAATGAGCAGTTCTTC.

The chain joins TRBV19 to TRBJ2-2; 7 bases are a match to TRBD2. The CDR3 runs 14 residues. Per germline, CDR1 LNHDA and CDR2 SQIVND (reference sequence). The ends lost 4 bases at V and 3 bases at J; junction bases unmatched: 2. CDR3 sequence (DNA): TGTGCCAGTAGTAAGCGGGGAGACACCGGGGAGCTGTTTTTT. This encodes CASSKRGDTGELFF.

The V call is TRBV5-5, the J call TRBJ1-2; possible D gene TRBD1, 6 bases. V lost 1 base and J 0 bases, leaving 10 bases between the germline ends. Germline lookup yields CDR1 SGHKS and CDR2 YYEKEE (reference sequence). The CDR3 contains 15 residues. The CDR3 nucleotides read TGTGCCAGCAGCTTGACGGGACAAGCTAACTATGGCTACACCTTC. Its protein is CASSLTGQANYGYTF.

The rearrangement links TRBV11-2 to TRBJ2-7; TRBD2 matches at 7 bases. Germline CDR1 and CDR2: SGHAT and FQNNGV. Losses at the gene ends were 2 bases for V and 1 base for J; bases not matched to a gene: 2. This CDR3 spans 14 amino acids. The CDR3 protein is CASSLTSASYEQYF. As DNA, the CDR3 is TGTGCCAGCAGCTTAACTAGCGCTTCCTACGAGCAGTACTTC.

V gene TRBV25-1 combines with J gene TRBJ1-2; 7 bases line up with TRBD1. This CDR3 spans 13 amino acids. The V gene's germline CDR1 is MGHDK and CDR2 SYGVNS. V was pared by 6 bases and J by 1 base, with 2 bases of the junction left unmatched. CDR3 nucleotide sequence: TGTGCCAGCAGGGACAGGTTTAACTATGGCTACACCTTC. Translated: CASRDRFNYGYTF.

The rearrangement uses TRBV9 and TRBJ1-2; D is unresolved. CDR1 and CDR2 from the germline V gene are SGDLS and YYNGEE. CDR3 size: 15 residues. Deletions cut 0 bases from V and 2 bases from J, with 11 bases between. The CDR3 protein is CASSVDRPENYGYTF. DNA for the CDR3: TGTGCCAGCAGCGTAGACCGTCCTGAGAACTATGGCTACACCTTC. The full variable domain, in which reference TRBV9 and TRBJ1-2 provide the parts outside the CDR3, is DSGVTQTPKHLITATGQRVTLRCSPRSGDLSVYWYQQSLDQGLQFLIQYYNGEERAKGNILERFSAQQFPDLHSELNLSSLELGDSALYFCASSVDRPENYGYTFGSGTRLTVV.

This chain connects TRBV5-6 to TRBJ1-6; 8 bases line up with TRBD1. There are 18 residues in the CDR3. The V and J ends lost 0 bases and 2 bases, in that order; junction bases with no gene match: 7. CDR1 and CDR2 (germline): SGHDT, YYEEEE. As DNA, the CDR3 is TGTGCCAGCAGCTTGGGGACAGACAGGGGACCCTATAATTCACCCCTCCACTTT. Its translation: CASSLGTDRGPYNSPLHF.

This chain uses TRBV27 with TRBJ1-1; D remains ambiguous. Germline V lookup: CDR1 MNHEY, CDR2 SMNVEV (reference sequence). Trimming left V 6 bases short and J 3 bases short, with 14 bases between. The CDR3 sequence is 14 residues long. The CDR3 is CASSIRRADTEAFF. CDR3 DNA: TGTGCCAGCAGCATCCGGAGGGCTGACACTGAAGCTTTCTTT.

This clone is a singleton in its sample. This chain uses TRBV18 with TRBJ2-4; D not resolved. Germline-derived CDR1 and CDR2 are KGHSH and LQKENI. Deletions cut 6 bases from V and 4 bases from J, with 7 bases between. The CDR3 runs 12 residues. CDR3 protein: CASSSIKNIQYF. DNA for the CDR3: TGTGCCAGCTCTTCTATAAAAAACATTCAGTACTTC.